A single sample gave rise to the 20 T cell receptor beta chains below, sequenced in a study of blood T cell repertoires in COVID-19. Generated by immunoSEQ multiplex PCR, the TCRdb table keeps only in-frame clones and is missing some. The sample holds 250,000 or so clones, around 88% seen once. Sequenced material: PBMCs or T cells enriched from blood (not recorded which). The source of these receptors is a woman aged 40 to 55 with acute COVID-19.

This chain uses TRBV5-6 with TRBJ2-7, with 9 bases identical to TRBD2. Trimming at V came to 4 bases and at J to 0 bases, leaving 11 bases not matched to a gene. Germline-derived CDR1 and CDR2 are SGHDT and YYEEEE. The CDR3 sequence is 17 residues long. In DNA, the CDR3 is TGTGCCAGCAGCCCAAGGGGCCTAGCGGGGAGCTCCTACGAGCAGTACTTC. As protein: CASSPRGLAGSSYEQYF.

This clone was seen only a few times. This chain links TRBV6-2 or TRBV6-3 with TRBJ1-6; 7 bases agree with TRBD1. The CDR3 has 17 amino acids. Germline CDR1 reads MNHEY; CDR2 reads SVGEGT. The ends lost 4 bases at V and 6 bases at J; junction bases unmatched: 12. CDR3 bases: TGTGCCAGCAGTTTTCCCCCCTCGGCAGGGGGTAATTCACCCCTCCACTTT. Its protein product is CASSFPPSAGGNSPLHF.

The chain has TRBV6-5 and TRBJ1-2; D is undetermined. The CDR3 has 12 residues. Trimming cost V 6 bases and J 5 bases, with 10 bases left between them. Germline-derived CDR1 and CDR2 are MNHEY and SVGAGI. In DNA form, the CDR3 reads TGTGCCAGCAGCTCCGACACGTATGGCTACACCTTC. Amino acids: CASSSDTYGYTF.

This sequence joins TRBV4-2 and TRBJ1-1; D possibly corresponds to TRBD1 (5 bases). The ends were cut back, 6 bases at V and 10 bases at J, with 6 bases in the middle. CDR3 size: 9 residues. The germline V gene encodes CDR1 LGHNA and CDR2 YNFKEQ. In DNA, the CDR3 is TGTGCCAGCAGGGGGGTAGCTTTCTTT. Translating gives CASRGVAFF.

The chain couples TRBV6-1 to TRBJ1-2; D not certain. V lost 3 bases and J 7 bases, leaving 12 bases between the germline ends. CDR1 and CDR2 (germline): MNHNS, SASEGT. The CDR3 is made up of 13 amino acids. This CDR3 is CASSDRRKAGYTF. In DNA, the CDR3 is TGTGCCAGCAGTGATCGGCGGAAAGCTGGCTACACCTTC.

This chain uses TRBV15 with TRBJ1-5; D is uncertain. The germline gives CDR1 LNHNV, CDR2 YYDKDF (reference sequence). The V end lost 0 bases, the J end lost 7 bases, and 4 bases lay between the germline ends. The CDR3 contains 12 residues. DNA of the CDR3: TGTGCCACCAGCAGAGAAGAGCAGCCCCAGCATTTT. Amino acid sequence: CATSREEQPQHF.

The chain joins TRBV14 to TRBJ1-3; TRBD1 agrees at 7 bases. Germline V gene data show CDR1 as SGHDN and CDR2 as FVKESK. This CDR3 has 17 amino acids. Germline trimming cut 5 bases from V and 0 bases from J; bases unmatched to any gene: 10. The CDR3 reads CASSEGGLTFSGNTIYF. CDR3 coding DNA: TGTGCCAGCAGCGAAGGGGGCCTCACGTTCTCTGGAAACACCATATATTTT.

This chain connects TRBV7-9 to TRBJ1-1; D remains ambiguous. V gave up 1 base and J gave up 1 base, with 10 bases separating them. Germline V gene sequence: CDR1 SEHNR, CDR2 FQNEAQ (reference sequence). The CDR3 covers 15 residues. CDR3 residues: CASSLDRAGNTEAFF. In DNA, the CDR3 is TGTGCCAGCAGCTTAGATCGGGCGGGGAACACTGAAGCTTTCTTT.

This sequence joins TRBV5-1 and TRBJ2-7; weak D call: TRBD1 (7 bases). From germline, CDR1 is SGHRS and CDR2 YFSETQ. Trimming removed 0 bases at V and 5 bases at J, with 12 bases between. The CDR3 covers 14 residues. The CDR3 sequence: CASSLDRGLNEQYF. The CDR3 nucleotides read TGCGCCAGCAGCTTGGACAGGGGACTCAACGAGCAGTACTTC.

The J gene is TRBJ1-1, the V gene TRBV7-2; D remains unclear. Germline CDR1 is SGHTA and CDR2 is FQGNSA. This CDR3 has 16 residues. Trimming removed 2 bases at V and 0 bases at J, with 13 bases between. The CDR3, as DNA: TGTGCCAGCAGCTTAATTGGCGGGATAATGAACACTGAAGCTTTCTTT. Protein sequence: CASSLIGGIMNTEAFF.

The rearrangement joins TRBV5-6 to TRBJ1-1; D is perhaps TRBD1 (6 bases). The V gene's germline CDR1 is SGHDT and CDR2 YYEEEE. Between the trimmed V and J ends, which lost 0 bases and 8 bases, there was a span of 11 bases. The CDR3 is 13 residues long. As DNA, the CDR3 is TGTGCCAGCAGCTTGGTGGGGGCGAGGGAAGCTTTCTTT. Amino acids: CASSLVGAREAFF.

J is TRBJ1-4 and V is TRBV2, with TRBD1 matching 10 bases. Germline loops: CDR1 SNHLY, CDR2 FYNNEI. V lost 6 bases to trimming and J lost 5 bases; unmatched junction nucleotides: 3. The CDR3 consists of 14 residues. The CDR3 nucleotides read TGTGCCAGCAGGGACAGGGGGAGGAATGAAAAACTGTTTTTT. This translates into CASRDRGRNEKLFF.

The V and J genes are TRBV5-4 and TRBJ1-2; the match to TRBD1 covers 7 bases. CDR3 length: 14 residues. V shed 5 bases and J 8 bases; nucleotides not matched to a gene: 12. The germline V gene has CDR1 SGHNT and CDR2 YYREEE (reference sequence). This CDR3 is CASRATGSSEGYTF. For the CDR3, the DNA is TGTGCCAGCAGGGCGACAGGGAGCTCGGAGGGCTACACCTTC.

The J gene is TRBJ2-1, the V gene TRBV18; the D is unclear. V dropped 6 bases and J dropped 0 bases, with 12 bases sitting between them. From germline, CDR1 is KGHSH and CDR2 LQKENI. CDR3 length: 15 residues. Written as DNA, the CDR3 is TGTGCCAGCTCCCGGTTGGTGAGCTCCTACAATGAGCAGTTCTTC. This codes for CASSRLVSSYNEQFF.

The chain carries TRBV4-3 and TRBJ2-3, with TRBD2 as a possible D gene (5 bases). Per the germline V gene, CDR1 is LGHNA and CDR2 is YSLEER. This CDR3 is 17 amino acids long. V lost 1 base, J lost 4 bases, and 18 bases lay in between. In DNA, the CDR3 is TGCGCCAGCAGCCAAGGTTCAGGCGGGCTCTTGGCAGATACGCAGTATTTT. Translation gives CASSQGSGGLLADTQYF.

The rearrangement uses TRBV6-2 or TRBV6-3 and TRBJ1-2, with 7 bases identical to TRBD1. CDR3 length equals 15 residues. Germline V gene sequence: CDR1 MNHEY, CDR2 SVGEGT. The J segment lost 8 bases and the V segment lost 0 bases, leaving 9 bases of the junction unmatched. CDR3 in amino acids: CASSYSPGQITGYTF. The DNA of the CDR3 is TGTGCCAGCAGTTACTCTCCGGGACAGATAACAGGCTACACCTTC.

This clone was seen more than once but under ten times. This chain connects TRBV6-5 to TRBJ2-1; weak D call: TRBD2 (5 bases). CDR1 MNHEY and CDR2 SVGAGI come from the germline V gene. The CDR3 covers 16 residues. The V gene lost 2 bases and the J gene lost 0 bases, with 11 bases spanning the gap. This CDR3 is CASSYARGSSYNEQFF. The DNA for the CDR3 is TGTGCCAGCAGTTACGCCCGGGGTAGCTCCTACAATGAGCAGTTCTTC.

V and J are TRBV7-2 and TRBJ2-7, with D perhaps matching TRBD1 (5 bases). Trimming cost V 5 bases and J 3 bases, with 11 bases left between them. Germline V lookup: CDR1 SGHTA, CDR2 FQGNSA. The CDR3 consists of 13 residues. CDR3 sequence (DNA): TGTGCCAGCAGCCCCCTAGACAGCTACGAGCAGTACTTC. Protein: CASSPLDSYEQYF.

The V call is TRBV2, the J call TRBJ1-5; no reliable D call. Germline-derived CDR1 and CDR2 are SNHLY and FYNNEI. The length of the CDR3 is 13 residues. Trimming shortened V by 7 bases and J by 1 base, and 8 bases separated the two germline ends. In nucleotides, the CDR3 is TGTGCCAGCAAGCGAGAAAGCAATCAGCCCCAGCATTTT. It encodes CASKRESNQPQHF.

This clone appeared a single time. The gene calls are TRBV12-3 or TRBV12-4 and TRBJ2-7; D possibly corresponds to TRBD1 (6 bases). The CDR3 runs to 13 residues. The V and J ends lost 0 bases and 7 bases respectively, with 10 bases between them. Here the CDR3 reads CASSLAIQGEQYF. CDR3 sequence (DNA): TGTGCCAGCAGTTTAGCGATTCAGGGGGAGCAGTACTTC.